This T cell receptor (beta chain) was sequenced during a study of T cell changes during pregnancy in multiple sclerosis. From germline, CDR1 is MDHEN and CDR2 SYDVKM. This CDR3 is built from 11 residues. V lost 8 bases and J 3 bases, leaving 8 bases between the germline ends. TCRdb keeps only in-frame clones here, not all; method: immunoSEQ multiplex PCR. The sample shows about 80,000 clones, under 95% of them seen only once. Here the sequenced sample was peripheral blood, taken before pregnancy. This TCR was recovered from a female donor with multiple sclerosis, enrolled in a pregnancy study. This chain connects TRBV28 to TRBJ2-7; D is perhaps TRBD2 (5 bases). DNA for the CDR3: TGTGCCAGCGGAGGATTCTACGAGCAGTACTTC. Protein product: CASGGFYEQYF.